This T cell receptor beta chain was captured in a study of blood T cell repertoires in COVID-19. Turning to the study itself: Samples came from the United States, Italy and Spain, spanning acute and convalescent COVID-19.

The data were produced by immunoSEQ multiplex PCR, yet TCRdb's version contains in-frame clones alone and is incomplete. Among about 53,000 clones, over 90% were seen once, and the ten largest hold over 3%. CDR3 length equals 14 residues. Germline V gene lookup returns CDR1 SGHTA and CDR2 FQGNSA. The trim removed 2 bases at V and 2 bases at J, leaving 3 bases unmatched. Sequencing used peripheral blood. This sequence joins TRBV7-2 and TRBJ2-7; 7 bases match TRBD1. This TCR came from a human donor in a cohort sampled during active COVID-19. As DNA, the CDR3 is TGTGCCAGCAGCTTAACGGGACAGCCCTACGAGCAGTACTTC. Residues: CASSLTGQPYEQYF.